The present T cell receptor beta chain was sequenced within a study of T-cell memory formation after mild COVID-19. As for the study in general: Clusters were largely donor specific.

TCRdb recomputed calls from the 5' RACE reads with MiXCR, one row per CDR3 protein. The table includes some 290,000 distinct CDR3 sequences, around 15% detected once. Losses at the gene ends were 4 bases for V and 5 bases for J; bases not matched to a gene: 8. In germline, CDR1 is SGHRS, CDR2 YFSETQ. The CDR3 is 14 amino acids. Study-level findings and limits: Shrinking CD4+ clones were chiefly CM and EM; CD8+ ones were chiefly EMRA. Clones contracting across day 15 to 85 had a balanced CD4/CD8 profile; later expanding clones leaned CD4+. Pre-infection memory carried some responding clones, suggesting that cross-reactive memory joined.

At least ten counts were recorded for this clonotype. Antigen: not known. J is TRBJ1-1 and V is TRBV5-1; 7 nucleotides align to TRBD1. This TCR came from a man in his late teens or twenties who had mild COVID-19 (a few samples of this study predate the infection). Cell type and time point are not known. The specimen was PBMCs or a T cell subset sorted from them (not recorded which). The CDR3 bases are TGCGCCAGCAGCACGGGGACAGAGGGTACTGAAGCTTTCTTT. It is translated as CASSTGTEGTEAFF.